The rows below give T cell receptor beta chains drawn from one sample of a study of neoadjuvant anti-PD-1 for oral cavity cancer. The method was immunoSEQ multiplex PCR; TCRdb's version includes in-frame clones alone and lacks a portion of them. The sample records around 5,800 clones, 45% to 60% being singletons. This material consisted of tumor tissue, taken after nivolumab (anti-PD-1) treatment. The source of these receptors is a person aged 35 to 85 with oral cavity squamous cell carcinoma. Each CDR3 is given with its conserved first and last residue. Each record gives: V gene, D gene, clone size, J gene, CDR3 protein, CDR3 DNA. A D gene is named only where the DNA matches it firmly. Clone size is shown for a subset of rows, as once, few, many or a class of expanded clone.

V: TRBV5-7; D: TRBD2; size: -; J: TRBJ2-7; CDR3: CASSLATSGGRDEQYF; DNA: TGTGCCAGCAGCTTGGCTACTAGCGGGGGCAGGGACGAGCAGTACTTC
V: TRBV5-4; D: TRBD2; size: -; J: TRBJ2-7; CDR3: CASSTLAGGFYEQYF; DNA: TGTGCCAGCAGCACACTAGCGGGGGGCTTTTACGAGCAGTACTTC
V: TRBV27; D: -; size: -; J: TRBJ2-3; CDR3: CASSLSGSSTDTQYF; DNA: TGTGCCAGCAGTCTTAGCGGTTCTAGCACAGATACGCAGTATTTT
V: TRBV11-3; D: -; size: -; J: TRBJ1-4; CDR3: CASTVSGGNEKLFF; DNA: TGTGCCAGCACCGTCTCGGGAGGGAATGAAAAACTGTTTTTT
V: TRBV5-1; D: TRBD1; size: few; J: TRBJ2-4; CDR3: CASRLAAGGRNIQYF; DNA: TGCGCCAGCAGATTGGCCGCAGGGGGCAGAAACATTCAGTACTTC
V: TRBV5-1; D: -; size: -; J: TRBJ2-7; CDR3: CASSLALVKERYEQYF; DNA: TGCGCCAGCAGCTTGGCGCTAGTTAAGGAAAGGTACGAGCAGTACTTC
V: TRBV2; D: TRBD1; size: -; J: TRBJ2-1; CDR3: CASRPPGQGANEQFF; DNA: TGTGCCAGCAGGCCCCCGGGACAGGGGGCGAATGAGCAGTTCTTC
V: TRBV11-2; D: -; size: -; J: TRBJ2-3; CDR3: CASSYGLRTDTQYF; DNA: TGTGCCAGCAGCTACGGACTGCGCACAGATACGCAGTATTTT
V: TRBV6-1; D: -; size: -; J: TRBJ2-1; CDR3: CASLKGTGARNEQFF; DNA: TGTGCCAGCCTCAAGGGTACGGGGGCGAGGAATGAGCAGTTCTTC
V: TRBV5-1; D: -; size: few; J: TRBJ1-6; CDR3: CASSLRQNYNSPLHF; DNA: TGCGCCAGCAGCTTGCGACAGAACTATAATTCACCCCTCCACTTT
V: TRBV7-2; D: -; size: once; J: TRBJ1-1; CDR3: CASSLAPGITEAFF; DNA: TGTGCCAGCAGCTTAGCGCCAGGGATCACTGAAGCTTTCTTT
V: TRBV7-9; D: -; size: -; J: TRBJ1-4; CDR3: CASSQRVNEKLFF; DNA: TGTGCCAGCAGCCAACGGGTTAATGAAAAACTGTTTTTT
V: TRBV27; D: -; size: -; J: TRBJ2-1; CDR3: CASRQGLSSYNEQFF; DNA: TGTGCCAGCAGGCAGGGACTGAGCTCCTACAATGAGCAGTTCTTC
V: TRBV29-1; D: -; size: -; J: TRBJ2-3; CDR3: CSVLRGDTQYF; DNA: TGCAGCGTCTTAAGGGGGGATACGCAGTATTTT
V: TRBV30; D: -; size: -; J: TRBJ1-1; CDR3: CAWKSGGTEAFF; DNA: TGTGCCTGGAAGAGCGGGGGCACTGAAGCTTTCTTT
V: TRBV5-1; D: -; size: -; J: TRBJ2-2; CDR3: CASSFRSGTGELFF; DNA: TGCGCCAGCAGCTTCAGGAGCGGCACCGGGGAGCTGTTTTTT
V: TRBV7-8; D: TRBD1; size: -; J: TRBJ1-6; CDR3: CASRLPTGTVLHF; DNA: TGTGCCAGCAGATTACCAACCGGGACAGTCCTCCACTTT
V: TRBV11-2; D: -; size: few; J: TRBJ2-2; CDR3: CASSLGSGANTGELFF; DNA: TGTGCCAGCAGCTTAGGGTCAGGGGCGAACACCGGGGAGCTGTTTTTT
V: TRBV29-1; D: -; size: -; J: TRBJ1-1; CDR3: CSGQVLIEAFF; DNA: TGCAGCGGACAGGTCCTTATTGAAGCTTTCTTT
V: TRBV30; D: -; size: -; J: TRBJ2-3; CDR3: CAWSEGIATDTQYF; DNA: TGTGCCTGGAGTGAGGGGATAGCCACAGATACGCAGTATTTT
V: TRBV30; D: -; size: -; J: TRBJ2-7; CDR3: CAWSVSGTYEQYF; DNA: TGTGCCTGGAGTGTTAGTGGAACCTACGAGCAGTACTTC
V: TRBV6-1; D: -; size: -; J: TRBJ1-1; CDR3: CASRVGTEAFF; DNA: TGTGCCAGCAGGGTGGGCACTGAAGCTTTCTTT
V: TRBV2; D: TRBD2; size: -; J: TRBJ2-5; CDR3: CAQRGGSLGEETQYF; DNA: TGTGCCCAGCGGGGCGGATCCCTGGGGGAAGAGACCCAGTACTTC
V: TRBV27; D: -; size: -; J: TRBJ1-4; CDR3: CASSSSVGRVVGEKLFF; DNA: TGTGCCAGCAGTTCATCGGTCGGCAGGGTAGTAGGTGAAAAACTGTTTTTT
V: TRBV4-1; D: TRBD1; size: -; J: TRBJ1-4; CDR3: CASSQGSGQFTNEKLFF; DNA: TGCGCCAGCAGCCAAGGTTCGGGACAGTTCACTAATGAAAAACTGTTTTTT
V: TRBV2; D: -; size: medium-sized; J: TRBJ2-6; CDR3: CASRWDIYSSGANVLTF; DNA: TGTGCCAGCAGGTGGGACATCTATAGCTCTGGGGCCAACGTCCTGACTTTC
V: TRBV18; D: -; size: -; J: TRBJ2-7; CDR3: CASGAGEVGEQYF; DNA: TGTGCCAGTGGGGCAGGGGAGGTCGGCGAGCAGTACTTC
V: TRBV9; D: -; size: few; J: TRBJ2-3; CDR3: CASSVGFPSDTQYF; DNA: TGTGCCAGCAGCGTCGGGTTCCCATCCGATACGCAGTATTTT
V: TRBV11-2; D: -; size: -; J: TRBJ1-1; CDR3: CASSLSRNTEAFF; DNA: TGTGCCAGCAGCTTATCCAGGAACACTGAAGCTTTCTTT
V: TRBV18; D: TRBD1; size: -; J: TRBJ1-1; CDR3: CASSPNRGGLNTEAFF; DNA: TGTGCCAGCTCACCGAACAGGGGAGGATTGAACACTGAAGCTTTCTTT
V: TRBV19; D: TRBD1; size: -; J: TRBJ2-7; CDR3: CASSIAAGGSYEQYF; DNA: TGTGCCAGTAGTATTGCGGCAGGGGGTTCCTACGAGCAGTACTTC
V: TRBV5-1; D: TRBD2; size: -; J: TRBJ2-3; CDR3: CASSLGTSGVWADTQYF; DNA: TGCGCCAGCAGCTTGGGCACTAGCGGGGTGTGGGCAGATACGCAGTATTTT
V: TRBV19; D: -; size: -; J: TRBJ1-4; CDR3: CASSIAAAAATNEKLFF; DNA: TGTGCCAGTAGTATAGCGGCGGCAGCAGCAACTAATGAAAAACTGTTTTTT
V: TRBV5-1; D: -; size: -; J: TRBJ2-1; CDR3: CASSLRSSYNEQFF; DNA: TGCGCCAGCAGCTTAAGGAGCTCCTACAATGAGCAGTTCTTC
V: TRBV14; D: TRBD1; size: -; J: TRBJ2-1; CDR3: CASSQAWDRKPNNEQFF; DNA: TGTGCCAGCAGCCAAGCTTGGGACAGGAAGCCTAACAATGAGCAGTTCTTC
V: TRBV7-9; D: -; size: -; J: TRBJ1-2; CDR3: CASSLGGGANYGYTF; DNA: TGTGCCAGCAGCTTAGGCGGTGGAGCTAACTATGGCTACACCTTC
V: TRBV2; D: -; size: -; J: TRBJ1-6; CDR3: CASIESSYNSPLHF; DNA: TGTGCCAGCATTGAGAGCTCCTATAATTCACCCCTCCACTTT
V: TRBV5-1; D: TRBD1; size: medium-sized; J: TRBJ2-2; CDR3: CASSLGTGLRTTGELFF; DNA: TGCGCCAGCAGCTTGGGGACAGGGTTACGAACCACCGGGGAGCTGTTTTTT
V: TRBV7-8; D: TRBD2; size: few; J: TRBJ2-3; CDR3: CASRRGSTDTQYF; DNA: TGTGCCAGCCGGCGGGGGAGCACAGATACGCAGTATTTT
V: TRBV7-9; D: TRBD1; size: -; J: TRBJ1-2; CDR3: CASSSSGTDGYTF; DNA: TGTGCCAGCAGCAGTTCCGGGACAGATGGCTACACCTTC
V: TRBV27; D: TRBD2; size: -; J: TRBJ2-1; CDR3: CASSFSGGGGLSSYNEQFF; DNA: TGTGCCAGCAGTTTTTCGGGCGGGGGGGGCCTAAGCTCCTACAATGAGCAGTTCTTC
V: TRBV11-2; D: TRBD1; size: -; J: TRBJ2-5; CDR3: CASSADRGETQYF; DNA: TGTGCCAGCAGCGCGGACAGGGGAGAGACCCAGTACTTC
V: TRBV30; D: TRBD1; size: few; J: TRBJ1-2; CDR3: CAWSVRDRGHCTF; DNA: TGTGCCTGGAGTGTACGGGACAGGGGGCACTGCACCTTC
V: TRBV7-2; D: TRBD1; size: few; J: TRBJ1-1; CDR3: CASSKTGLRGSEAFF; DNA: TGTGCCAGCAGCAAGACAGGGTTGAGGGGATCTGAAGCTTTCTTT
V: TRBV4-1; D: -; size: -; J: TRBJ1-3; CDR3: CASSQTQGLGGNTIYF; DNA: TGCGCCAGCAGCCAAACCCAGGGGCTGGGGGGAAACACCATATATTTT
V: TRBV11-2; D: TRBD1; size: -; J: TRBJ2-3; CDR3: CASSLAGQGRQYF; DNA: TGTGCCAGCAGCTTAGCCGGACAGGGTAGGCAGTATTTT
V: TRBV6-5; D: -; size: -; J: TRBJ1-1; CDR3: CASSLGRRNTEAFF; DNA: TGTGCCAGCAGCCTAGGACGCCGGAACACTGAAGCTTTCTTT
V: TRBV15; D: TRBD2; size: -; J: TRBJ2-7; CDR3: CATSRQLAADEQYF; DNA: TGTGCCACCAGCAGGCAACTAGCGGCCGACGAGCAGTACTTC
V: TRBV7-2; D: TRBD2; size: -; J: TRBJ2-1; CDR3: CASTRGGLGENEQFF; DNA: TGTGCCAGCACCCGGGGAGGGTTGGGAGAGAATGAGCAGTTCTTC
V: TRBV23-1; D: TRBD1; size: -; J: TRBJ1-5; CDR3: CASSHNEDRGGYSNQPQHF; DNA: TGCGCCAGCAGTCACAACGAGGACAGGGGGGGCTATAGCAATCAGCCCCAGCATTTT
V: TRBV19; D: -; size: -; J: TRBJ1-1; CDR3: CASSISSGNTEAFF; DNA: TGTGCCAGTAGTATTTCGTCAGGGAACACTGAAGCTTTCTTT
V: TRBV11-1; D: TRBD2; size: -; J: TRBJ2-3; CDR3: CASSLGLGGGAGDTQYF; DNA: TGTGCCAGCAGCTTAGGTCTCGGCGGGGGGGCCGGAGATACGCAGTATTTT
V: TRBV21-1; D: -; size: -; J: TRBJ2-4; CDR3: CASSKQIGENIQYF; DNA: TGTGCCAGCAGCAAACAAATAGGGGAAAACATTCAGTACTTC